These 27 T cell receptor beta chains share one sample of origin, sequenced in a study of human T cells and chemical hapten exposure. Sample time point: patch test 1, 2 weeks after DPC sensitization. Treatment noted: therapeutic diphenylcyclopropenone sensitization with weekly scalp DPC. Each CDR3 protein gets one entry after TCRdb re-called the RACE reads with MiXCR. The sample yields some 170,000 distinct CDR3 sequences, more than 20% seen once. The sample in question was whole blood, obtained in connection with sensitization to the hapten diphenylcyclopropenone (DPC). These receptors were taken from a woman between 45 and 60 years old with alopecia areata. Some clones in this sample may be carry-over from other donors' samples.

The chain is built from TRBV29-1 and TRBJ1-2; 7 bases are shared with TRBD1. Germline trimming cut 6 bases from V and 7 bases from J; bases unmatched to any gene: 8. The CDR3 totals 12 residues. Germline V CDR1 and CDR2: SQVTM, ANQGSEA. The CDR3 region has the DNA TGCAGCGTCACCGTAGGGGGCTCTGGCTACACCTTC. This encodes CSVTVGGSGYTF.

This chain joins TRBV10-3 and TRBJ2-1; D may correspond to TRBD1 or TRBD2 (6 bases each). V was trimmed by 7 bases and J by 8 bases, leaving 15 bases between them. From germline, CDR1 is ENHRY and CDR2 SYGVKD. The length of the CDR3 is 13 residues. Written as DNA, the CDR3 is TGTGCCATCAAGGGGGGAGGAACCCATGAGCAGTTCTTC. It is translated as CAIKGGGTHEQFF.

This clonotype has more than one count but fewer than ten. V usage is TRBV29-1 and J usage is TRBJ2-1, with a possible D match to TRBD2 (6 bases). Germline V gene lookup returns CDR1 SQVTM and CDR2 ANQGSEA. V shed 4 bases and J shed 8 bases, with 15 bases lying between them. The CDR3 totals 13 residues. CDR3 loop: CSVVLGSIDEQFF. Here the CDR3 DNA reads TGCAGCGTTGTGCTCGGGAGTATCGATGAGCAGTTCTTC.

The V and J genes are TRBV30 and TRBJ2-7; tentative D call: TRBD2 (6 bases). The CDR3 has 14 residues. Germline values: CDR1 GTSNPN, CDR2 SVGIG (reference sequence). V was trimmed by 0 bases and J by 2 bases, leaving 11 bases between them. The CDR3 sequence is CAWSVRGNTYEQYF. As DNA, the CDR3 is TGTGCCTGGAGTGTACGCGGGAACACCTACGAGCAGTACTTC.

The chain employs TRBV6-5 and TRBJ1-1; D possibly corresponds to TRBD1 (6 bases). The germline gives CDR1 MNHEY, CDR2 SVGAGI. Deletions cut 8 bases from V and 7 bases from J, with 11 bases between. The CDR3 runs to 11 residues. This CDR3 reads CASARGGEAFF. CDR3 sequence (DNA): TGTGCCAGCGCCAGGGGAGGTGAAGCTTTCTTT.

J is TRBJ2-7 and V is TRBV12-3 or TRBV12-4; a weak D match, TRBD2 (6 bases). Trimming pared 1 base from V and 4 bases from J, leaving 17 bases between. The CDR3 runs to 16 residues. Here the CDR3 reads CASSLVGGGAGYEQYF. In nucleotides, the CDR3 is TGTGCCAGCAGTTTAGTAGGCGGCGGGGCAGGGTACGAGCAGTACTTC.

The chain employs TRBV6-2 or TRBV6-3 and TRBJ1-1; a possible D gene is TRBD1 (5 bases). Germline loops: CDR1 MNHEY, CDR2 SVGEGT. V was trimmed by 8 bases and J by 4 bases, leaving 17 bases between them. The CDR3 covers 14 residues. The CDR3 loop reads CASRWGGSSTEAFF. The CDR3 DNA sequence: TGTGCCAGCCGTTGGGGCGGTTCGAGCACTGAAGCTTTCTTT.

The V call is TRBV13, the J call TRBJ1-1; possibly TRBD1 for D (5 bases). Per germline, CDR1 PRHDT and CDR2 FYEKMQ (reference sequence). This CDR3 is 15 amino acids long. Trimming stripped 0 bases from V and 6 bases from J, with 14 bases between. The CDR3: CASSLGPTGRAEAFF. In DNA, the CDR3 is TGTGCCAGCAGCTTAGGGCCAACAGGAAGGGCTGAAGCTTTCTTT.

This clonotype was seen a few times. The V call is TRBV18, the J call TRBJ2-7; 10 bases map to TRBD1. The CDR3 sequence is 15 residues long. Germline loops: CDR1 KGHSH, CDR2 LQKENI. Trimming removed 1 base from V and 4 bases from J; junction bases left unmatched: 4. CDR3 region: CASSPQGQGSYEQYF. CDR3 sequence (DNA): TGTGCCAGCTCACCACAGGGACAGGGGTCGTACGAGCAGTACTTC.

The sample holds a few counts of this clonotype. This CDR3 reads CASSSPTSGSYEQYF. In DNA form, the CDR3 reads TGTGCCAGCAGTTCCCCGACTAGCGGATCCTACGAGCAGTACTTC. The chain uses TRBV27 and TRBJ2-7, with 9 bases matching TRBD2. The V segment lost 4 bases and the J segment 1 base; nucleotides outside the gene matches: 5. This CDR3 comprises 15 residues. In germline, CDR1 is MNHEY, CDR2 SMNVEV (reference sequence).

V usage is TRBV7-2 and J usage is TRBJ1-2; 8 positions agree with TRBD1. Trimming at V came to 1 base and at J to 6 bases, leaving 10 bases not matched to a gene. The germline CDR1 and CDR2 sequences are SGHTA and FQGNSA. CDR3 length: 16 amino acids. The CDR3 loop is CASSLVPGRGPDGYTF. The CDR3 region has the DNA TGTGCCAGCAGCTTAGTCCCCGGCAGGGGGCCAGATGGCTACACCTTC.

This clonotype was detected many times. The chain couples TRBV28 to TRBJ2-7, with 15 positions matching TRBD2. The V gene end was trimmed by 3 bases and the J gene end by 4 bases; junction bases not matched to a gene: 4. This CDR3 contains 16 residues. Germline CDR1 is MDHEN and CDR2 is SYDVKM. The CDR3 loop reads CASSFSGLAGGYEQYF. The DNA of the CDR3 is TGTGCCAGCAGTTTCTCGGGACTAGCGGGAGGTTACGAGCAGTACTTC.

This clonotype was picked up a small number of times. The CDR3 region is CASSAGQGAGYNEQFF. The CDR3 region has the DNA TGCGCCAGCAGCGCAGGACAGGGGGCCGGTTACAATGAGCAGTTCTTC. The chain couples TRBV5-1 to TRBJ2-1; 11 bases fit TRBD1. This CDR3 has 16 residues. The junction had 7 bases not matched to a gene; V was cut back by 4 bases and J by 4 bases. Germline CDR1 and CDR2: SGHRS and YFSETQ.

Only a few counts were recorded for this clonotype. The chain joins TRBV5-5 to TRBJ2-5; D may be TRBD1 (6 bases). The germline V and J ends were trimmed by 3 bases and 1 base, with 10 bases remaining between them. This CDR3 has 14 residues. Germline V CDR1 and CDR2: SGHKS, YYEKEE (reference sequence). CDR3 nucleotide sequence: TGTGCCAGCAGCTGGGGGCTCCCCCAAGAGACCCAGTACTTC. Residues: CASSWGLPQETQYF.

In this sample, this clonotype turned up a few times. This chain connects TRBV7-9 to TRBJ1-1; D gene unclear. CDR1 SEHNR and CDR2 FQNEAQ come from the germline V gene (reference sequence). V was cut by 0 bases and J by 10 bases, with 9 bases left in between. This CDR3 is built from 12 residues. The CDR3 is CASSLAESGAFF. The CDR3 nucleotides read TGTGCCAGCAGCTTAGCGGAATCCGGAGCTTTCTTT. Variable domain in full (rest from reference TRBV7-9 and TRBJ1-1): DTGVSQNPRHKITKRGQNVTFRCDPISEHNRLYWYRQTLGQGPEFLTYFQNEAQLEKSRLLSDRFSAERPKGSFSTLEIQRTEQGDSAMYLCASSLAESGAFFGQGTRLTVV.

The chain couples TRBV4-1 to TRBJ1-2; D is possibly TRBD1 (6 bases). Trimming took 4 bases from V and 3 from J, leaving 15 bases between them. The CDR3 spans 15 residues. Germline CDR1 and CDR2: MGHRA and YSYEKL. CDR3 residues: CASSLLAGTHYGYTF. The CDR3 region has the DNA TGCGCCAGCAGCCTACTTGCCGGGACACACTATGGCTACACCTTC.

The genes are TRBV6-4 and TRBJ2-1; 11 bases match TRBD2. This CDR3 has 16 residues. V dropped 3 bases and J dropped 4; count of bases not matched to a gene: 5. CDR1 and CDR2 from the germline V gene are MRHNA and SNTAGT. Here the CDR3 reads CASSELAGAAYNEQFF. The CDR3 DNA reads as TGTGCCAGCAGTGAACTAGCGGGAGCAGCATACAATGAGCAGTTCTTC.

This clonotype occurred a few times. The CDR3 nucleotides are TGTGCCATCAGTGAGTTCTCTGGCGTAGCGGGGAACACCGGGGAGCTGTTTTTT. This codes for CAISEFSGVAGNTGELFF. This chain joins TRBV10-3 and TRBJ2-2, with 7 positions matching TRBD2. Trimming at V came to 1 base and at J to 1 base, leaving 9 bases not matched to a gene. The CDR3 covers 18 residues. Germline CDR1 is ENHRY and CDR2 is SYGVKD.

V and J are TRBV7-8 and TRBJ2-3; D is undetermined. Deletions cut 5 bases from V and 2 bases from J, with 11 bases between. Germline assignment: CDR1 SGHVS and CDR2 FQNEAQ. The CDR3 is 14 amino acids. The CDR3 bases are TGTGCCAGCAGCCCCAGCGACTTCACAGATACGCAGTATTTT. Its translation: CASSPSDFTDTQYF.

The gene calls are TRBV28 and TRBJ2-7; the match to TRBD2 covers 12 bases. In germline, CDR1 is MDHEN, CDR2 SYDVKM. Losses at the gene ends were 5 bases for V and 7 bases for J; bases not matched to a gene: 12. The CDR3 sequence is 16 residues long. The CDR3 is CASSPWLAGGPQEQYF. CDR3 bases: TGTGCCAGCAGTCCATGGCTAGCGGGAGGGCCGCAAGAGCAGTACTTC.

The chain uses TRBV5-1 and TRBJ2-2; the D is unclear. The CDR3 covers 12 residues. The V gene lost 4 bases and the J gene lost 6 bases, with 7 bases spanning the gap. The germline gives CDR1 SGHRS, CDR2 YFSETQ. In DNA, the CDR3 is TGCGCCAGCAGCCCCCCGTCCGGGGAGCTGTTTTTT. Protein product: CASSPPSGELFF. Looking up the rest from reference TRBV5-1 and TRBJ2-2 gives the full variable domain: KAGVTQTPRYLIKTRGQQVTLSCSPISGHRSVSWYQQTPGQGLQFLFEYFSETQRNKGNFPGRFSGRQFSNSRSEMNVSTLELGDSALYLCASSPPSGELFFGEGSRLTVL.

This clonotype was seen a handful of times. The rearrangement uses TRBV29-1 and TRBJ2-3, with 7 bases fitting TRBD2. This CDR3 has 14 residues. The J segment lost 0 bases and the V segment lost 6 bases, leaving 6 bases of the junction unmatched. CDR1 SQVTM and CDR2 ANQGSEA come from the germline V gene. The CDR3 reads CSVDRSGSTDTQYF. The CDR3 DNA follows: TGCAGCGTGGACCGTAGCGGGAGCACAGATACGCAGTATTTT.

This chain links TRBV13 with TRBJ1-1, with D tentatively TRBD1 (6 bases). The CDR3 consists of 11 residues. The germline V gene has CDR1 PRHDT and CDR2 FYEKMQ (reference sequence). V dropped 5 bases and J dropped 8 bases, with 9 bases sitting between them. The CDR3 region is CASSRTVEAFF. In DNA, the CDR3 is TGTGCCAGCAGCCGGACAGTAGAAGCTTTCTTT.

This clonotype was seen a handful of times. The genes are TRBV28 and TRBJ2-1, with 9 nucleotides matching TRBD1. From germline, CDR1 is MDHEN and CDR2 SYDVKM. The CDR3 length is 16 residues. After removal of 6 bases from V and 5 bases from J, the junction contained 11 bases not matched to a gene. This chain's CDR3 is CASSFSGTGYNNEQFF. The CDR3 DNA follows: TGTGCCAGCAGCTTCTCCGGGACAGGGTATAACAATGAGCAGTTCTTC.

The V gene is TRBV3-1, the J gene TRBJ1-5, with D unresolved. Trimming cost V 2 bases and J 1 base, with 6 bases left between them. CDR3 size: 14 residues. The germline V gene encodes CDR1 LGHDT and CDR2 YNNKEL (reference sequence). DNA of the CDR3: TGTGCCAGCAGCCAATCGGGGAGCAATCAGCCCCAGCATTTT. Amino acids: CASSQSGSNQPQHF.

The table lists this clonotype with a few counts. The chain uses TRBV30 and TRBJ1-1; D not certain. This CDR3 is built from 12 residues. Germline V gene sequence: CDR1 GTSNPN, CDR2 SVGIG (reference sequence). Between the trimmed V and J ends, which lost 2 bases and 1 base, there was a span of 5 bases. The DNA of the CDR3 is TGTGCCTGGAGTCGGCAGAACACTGAAGCTTTCTTT. It encodes CAWSRQNTEAFF.

The V gene is TRBV7-2, the J gene TRBJ2-2; D is uncertain. V lost 5 bases and J 6 bases, leaving 7 bases between the germline ends. The CDR3 runs 12 residues. Looked up from germline, CDR1 is SGHTA and CDR2 is FQGNSA. In nucleotides, the CDR3 is TGTGCCAGCAGCCCGCACGCCGGGGAGCTGTTTTTT. As protein: CASSPHAGELFF.